The 18 T cell receptor beta chains in this list originate from one sample, sequenced in a study of cytomegalovirus exposure and HLA in healthy donors (TCRdb year 2017). Receptors were amplified or captured by the immunoSEQ multiplex PCR assay. For the multiplex PCR, a mixture combining 60 forward primers for TCR Vbeta segments and 13 reverse primers for TCR Jbeta segments was used. The immuneACCESS repertoire file appears here via TCRdb, limited to in-frame rearrangements. These files lack a portion of the clones; in checked studies, under half of the deficit traces to unresolved V genes, and the cause of the others is not known. A total of approximately 140,000 clones appear in this sample, 75% to 80% of them only once. 1.6% of the sample belongs to the ten largest clones. Sequencing input: PBMCs. The receptors shown here come from a female donor in good health and CMV-seronegative.

The V gene is TRBV29-1, the J gene TRBJ2-3; the match to TRBD1 covers 7 bases. The CDR3 covers 14 residues. Germline V gives CDR1 SQVTM, CDR2 ANQGSEA. Trimming at V came to 4 bases and at J to 6 bases, leaving 10 bases not matched to a gene. The CDR3 spells CSVGPGQNLDTQYF. The DNA for the CDR3 is TGCAGCGTTGGGCCGGGACAGAATCTGGATACGCAGTATTTT.

The chain employs TRBV7-9 and TRBJ2-1; a weak D match, TRBD1 (5 bases). This CDR3 is 17 amino acids long. The V and J ends lost 5 bases and 4 bases respectively, with 21 bases between them. Germline values: CDR1 SEHNR, CDR2 FQNEAQ (reference sequence). The CDR3 DNA reads as TGTGCCAGCAGCCCCCCTACGTGGCAGGGAATGTACAATGAGCAGTTCTTC. This gives the protein CASSPPTWQGMYNEQFF. Full variable domain (missing parts from reference TRBV7-9 and TRBJ2-1): DTGVSQNPRHKITKRGQNVTFRCDPISEHNRLYWYRQTLGQGPEFLTYFQNEAQLEKSRLLSDRFSAERPKGSFSTLEIQRTEQGDSAMYLCASSPPTWQGMYNEQFFGPGTRLTVL.

V and J are TRBV27 and TRBJ1-3; possibly TRBD1 for D (6 bases). This CDR3 has 13 residues. CDR1 is MNHEY and CDR2 is SMNVEV in the germline V gene (reference sequence). Trimming pared 6 bases from V and 0 bases from J, leaving 6 bases between. The CDR3 loop reads CASRTGSGNTIYF. The DNA for the CDR3 is TGTGCCAGCAGGACAGGCTCTGGAAACACCATATATTTT.

The chain is built from TRBV6-5 and TRBJ1-3; D uncertain. V was trimmed by 10 bases and J by 2 bases, leaving 15 bases between them. The CDR3 totals 14 residues. CDR1 MNHEY and CDR2 SVGAGI come from the germline V gene. In DNA, the CDR3 is TGTGCCACCAAGACAATTACGGCTGGAAACACCATATATTTT. Its protein is CATKTITAGNTIYF.

This sequence joins TRBV28 and TRBJ1-4; D unclear. CDR3 length: 14 residues. V shed 3 bases and J shed 6 bases, with 11 bases lying between them. CDR1 is MDHEN, CDR2 SYDVKM, per germline. The CDR3 protein is CASSLADIDEKLFF. The CDR3 nucleotides read TGTGCCAGCAGTTTGGCGGATATAGATGAAAAACTGTTTTTT.

The CDR3 reads CASSVTGDMNQPQHF. The CDR3 bases are TGTGCCAGCAGTGTTACCGGGGACATGAATCAGCCCCAGCATTTT. V is TRBV25-1 and J is TRBJ1-5; maybe TRBD1 (6 bases). V shed 4 bases and J shed 4 bases, with 14 bases lying between them. CDR1 and CDR2 (germline): MGHDK, SYGVNS. The length of the CDR3 is 15 residues.

V and J are TRBV27 and TRBJ1-5; TRBD1 agrees at 9 bases. Germline V lookup: CDR1 MNHEY, CDR2 SMNVEV (reference sequence). Losses at the gene ends were 6 bases for V and 1 base for J; bases not matched to a gene: 4. This CDR3 has 15 residues. The CDR3 DNA follows: TGTGCCAGCAGATGGACAGGGGCGAGCAATCAGCCCCAGCATTTT. It specifies CASRWTGASNQPQHF.

This chain joins TRBV9 and TRBJ2-1; 12 bases are a match to TRBD2. J lost 4 bases, V lost 3 bases, and 5 bases had no gene match. The CDR3 runs to 16 residues. Germline V CDR1 and CDR2: SGDLS, YYNGEE. The CDR3 nucleotides are TGTGCCAGCAGCGGACGGACTAGCGGGGTTTACAATGAGCAGTTCTTC. This codes for CASSGRTSGVYNEQFF.

The rearrangement uses TRBV12-2 and TRBJ2-7; no check of the table's D call, TRBD1, against the DNA was made. TRBV12-2 is a known pseudogene. CDR3 length: 17 amino acids. As DNA, the CDR3 is TGTGCAAGTCGCCACCGACCGAGGGACAGGGCCGCCTACGAGCAGTACTTC. Protein: CASRHRPRDRAAYEQYF.

This clone was detected only a few times. The gene calls are TRBV6-5 and TRBJ2-6; TRBD2 is a possible D gene (5 bases). Trimming removed 3 bases at V and 0 bases at J, with 9 bases between. From germline, CDR1 is MNHEY and CDR2 SVGAGI. The CDR3 sequence is 16 residues long. The CDR3 DNA reads as TGTGCCAGCAGTTATCGGGGTGTCTCTGGGGCCAACGTCCTGACTTTC. As protein: CASSYRGVSGANVLTF.

The chain joins TRBV13 to TRBJ2-7; TRBD2 aligns across 13 bases. The CDR3 has 15 amino acids. V lost 5 bases, J lost 3 bases, and 4 bases stayed unmatched. The germline CDR1 and CDR2 sequences are PRHDT and FYEKMQ (reference sequence). DNA of the CDR3: TGTGCCAGCAGCGGGACTAGCGGGGAGAACTACGAGCAGTACTTC. Translated, it gives CASSGTSGENYEQYF.

V is TRBV21-1 and J is TRBJ2-3; TRBD2, the D gene given by the table, was not confirmed from the DNA. TRBV21-1 is a pseudogene. CDR3 length: 13 amino acids. In DNA form, the CDR3 reads TGTGCCAGCAGCGGGACTCCCAACCATACGCAGTATTTT. The encoded protein is CASSGTPNHTQYF.

The J gene is TRBJ1-2, the V gene TRBV7-9; 7 nucleotides line up with TRBD1. CDR1 and CDR2 (germline): SEHNR, FQNEAQ (reference sequence). The CDR3 has 14 residues. After removal of 1 base from V and 3 bases from J, the junction contained 2 bases not matched to a gene. The CDR3 protein is CASSLVGQDYGYTF. DNA for the CDR3: TGTGCCAGCAGCTTAGTAGGACAGGACTATGGCTACACCTTC. Complete variable domain (other parts from reference TRBV7-9 and TRBJ1-2): DTGVSQNPRHKITKRGQNVTFRCDPISEHNRLYWYRQTLGQGPEFLTYFQNEAQLEKSRLLSDRFSAERPKGSFSTLEIQRTEQGDSAMYLCASSLVGQDYGYTFGSGTRLTVV.

The chain employs TRBV6-1 and TRBJ1-6; 8 bases line up with TRBD1. The CDR3 is made up of 15 amino acids. CDR1 MNHNS and CDR2 SASEGT come from the germline V gene. Trimming took 8 bases from V and 8 from J; bases not matched to a gene: 11. The CDR3 nucleotides are TGTGCCAGCGCCCGACTCACAGGGGGGGATTCACCCCTCCACTTT. It is translated as CASARLTGGDSPLHF.

This clone has more than one count but fewer than ten. V is TRBV28 and J is TRBJ1-5; 7 bases are a match to TRBD1. The CDR3 consists of 15 residues. Trimming took 6 bases from V and 7 from J; bases not matched to a gene: 12. Germline loops: CDR1 MDHEN, CDR2 SYDVKM. CDR3 DNA: TGTGCCAGCAGGGTCCCCGAGGGGGCGAGGCAGCCCCAGCATTTT. It encodes CASRVPEGARQPQHF.

This clone was counted only a few times. The chain couples TRBV23-1 to TRBJ1-1; D might be TRBD1 (5 bases). TRBV23-1 is sorted into the ORF group, with uncertain function. V was cut by 7 bases and J by 3 bases, with 15 bases left in between. The CDR3 extends over 14 amino acids. The CDR3 is CASTQGGPDTEAFF. In DNA, the CDR3 is TGCGCCAGCACCCAGGGAGGGCCAGACACTGAAGCTTTCTTT.

V and J are TRBV28 and TRBJ2-3; no reliable D call. This CDR3 spans 14 amino acids. Trimming shortened V by 2 bases and J by 6 bases, and 12 bases separated the two germline ends. Germline CDR1 is MDHEN and CDR2 is SYDVKM. In DNA form, the CDR3 reads TGTGCCAGCAGTTTAGCCCGGGTACGCGATACGCAGTATTTT. Translation gives CASSLARVRDTQYF.

The V call is TRBV5-1, the J call TRBJ1-2; TRBD1 aligns across 7 bases. The CDR3 totals 14 residues. V lost 0 bases to trimming and J lost 4 bases; unmatched junction nucleotides: 3. Germline V gives CDR1 SGHRS, CDR2 YFSETQ. CDR3 coding DNA: TGCGCCAGCAGCTTGGGACAGGGTACCTATGGCTACACCTTC. It encodes CASSLGQGTYGYTF.